One T cell receptor (beta chain) is described in this entry. J was trimmed by 6 bases and V by 0 bases; bases with no gene match: 1. The CDR3 covers 15 residues. Germline CDR1 SGHTA, CDR2 FQGNSA. Primers for the PCR totalled 60 Vbeta and 13 Jbeta. The table came from immunoSEQ multiplex PCR; TCRdb's copy has only in-frame clones and leaves some out. The repertoire includes 100,000 or so clones, roughly 60% of them detected once, and about 5% sits in the top ten. This entry belongs to a study of cytomegalovirus exposure and HLA in healthy donors. The sequence was collected from a young woman in good health and CMV-seropositive. The chain combines TRBV7-2 with TRBJ2-1, with TRBD2 identical over 11 bases. Source material: PBMCs. The CDR3 coding sequence is TGTGCCAGCAGCTTAGCTAGCGGGGGGGCCAATGAGCAGTTCTTC. Its protein is CASSLASGGANEQFF.